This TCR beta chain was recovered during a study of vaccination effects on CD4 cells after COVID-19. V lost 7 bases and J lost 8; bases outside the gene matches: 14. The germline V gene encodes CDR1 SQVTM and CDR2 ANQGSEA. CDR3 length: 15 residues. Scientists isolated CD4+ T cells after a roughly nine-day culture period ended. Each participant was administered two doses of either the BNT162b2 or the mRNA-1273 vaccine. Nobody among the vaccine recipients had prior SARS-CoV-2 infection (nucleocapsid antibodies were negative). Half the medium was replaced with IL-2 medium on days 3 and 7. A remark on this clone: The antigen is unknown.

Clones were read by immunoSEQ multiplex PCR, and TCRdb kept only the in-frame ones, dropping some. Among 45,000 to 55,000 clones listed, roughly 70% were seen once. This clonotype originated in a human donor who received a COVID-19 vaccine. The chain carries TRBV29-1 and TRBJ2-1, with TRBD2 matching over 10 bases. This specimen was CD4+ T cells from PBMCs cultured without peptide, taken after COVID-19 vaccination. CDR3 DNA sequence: TGCAGCGGGCGCGGAGGTACTAGCGGGGCCGATGAGCAGTTCTTC. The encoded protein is CSGRGGTSGADEQFF.